This is a list of T cell receptor beta chains from one sample in a study of blood T cell repertoires in COVID-19. Only in-frame clones appear in the TCRdb table, and some are missing; sequencing was by immunoSEQ multiplex PCR. Of over 250,000 clones listed, more than 85% are singletons. Sequencing was carried out using PBMCs or T cells enriched from blood (not recorded which). These receptors originate from a man aged 35 to 55 who had recovered from COVID-19. The CDR3 runs from the conserved cysteine through the conserved F or W. D genes are given only for firm matches. Rows may omit the clone size; those that give it use once, few, many or a size class.

J: TRBJ1-6; V: TRBV1; size: .; D: .; DNA: TGCACCAGCAGCCTTATCGGCAGGAGGAATAATTCACCCCTCCACTTT; CDR3: CTSSLIGRRNNSPLHF
J: TRBJ2-5; V: TRBV6-6; size: .; D: .; DNA: TGTGCCAGCAGTTACTCGAGGGCGCAAGAGACCCAGTACTTC; CDR3: CASSYSRAQETQYF
J: TRBJ2-2; V: TRBV28; size: .; D: .; DNA: TGTGCCAGCTTTGATTTCAGGGCCCAGAACACCGGGGAGCTGTTTTTT; CDR3: CASFDFRAQNTGELFF
J: TRBJ2-7; V: TRBV6-5; size: .; D: .; DNA: TGTGCCAGCATCCCTGACACCTACGAGCAGTACTTC; CDR3: CASIPDTYEQYF
J: TRBJ1-1; V: TRBV21-1; size: few; D: .; DNA: TGTGCCAGCAGCAAAAGTCGCGAGGAGGCTTTCTTT; CDR3: CASSKSREEAFF
J: TRBJ1-1; V: TRBV6-6; size: .; D: .; DNA: TGTGCCAGCAGGGGCTACACTGAAGCTTTCTTT; CDR3: CASRGYTEAFF
J: TRBJ2-6; V: TRBV5-6; size: .; D: TRBD1; DNA: TGTGCCAGCAGCAAACTGACAGGGCCAGTGATGTCTGGGGCCAACGTCCTGACTTTC; CDR3: CASSKLTGPVMSGANVLTF
J: TRBJ2-5; V: TRBV6-5; size: once; D: .; DNA: TGTGCCAGCAGCAACACCGGGGTCCAGTACTTC; CDR3: CASSNTGVQYF
J: TRBJ2-1; V: TRBV18; size: .; D: TRBD1; DNA: TGTGCCAGCTCACCAAACTACGACAGGGTTGGCAATGAGCAGTTCTTC; CDR3: CASSPNYDRVGNEQFF
J: TRBJ2-1; V: TRBV19; size: .; D: .; DNA: TGTGCCAGTAGTATTACAGGATCGTTCAATGAGCAGTTCTTC; CDR3: CASSITGSFNEQFF
J: TRBJ2-5; V: TRBV9; size: once; D: .; DNA: TGTGCCAGCAGCTCCCCAGGGGTACGGGAAGAGACCCAGTACTTC; CDR3: CASSSPGVREETQYF
J: TRBJ1-6; V: TRBV27; size: .; D: .; DNA: TGTGCCAGCAGTCCATCGGGAAGGTATAATTCACCCCTCCACTTT; CDR3: CASSPSGRYNSPLHF
J: TRBJ2-7; V: TRBV5-1; size: .; D: .; DNA: TGCGCCAGCAGCTTGGAAACCCGGGACAAGGCCCCCTCCGCTTACTACGAGCAGTACTTC; CDR3: CASSLETRDKAPSAYYEQYF
J: TRBJ2-7; V: TRBV3-1/TRBV3-2; size: .; D: .; DNA: TGTGCCAGCAGCCAATCCCAGGGGTTTACCTACGAGCAGTACTTC; CDR3: CASSQSQGFTYEQYF
J: TRBJ1-5; V: TRBV19; size: .; D: .; DNA: TGTGCCAGTAGTATAGACAGGGACATTTATCAGCCCCAGCATTTT; CDR3: CASSIDRDIYQPQHF
J: TRBJ1-5; V: TRBV19; size: .; D: TRBD1; DNA: TGTGCCAGTAGTATCCCCAGACCCGGGACAGAAAGCAATCAGCCCCAGCATTTT; CDR3: CASSIPRPGTESNQPQHF